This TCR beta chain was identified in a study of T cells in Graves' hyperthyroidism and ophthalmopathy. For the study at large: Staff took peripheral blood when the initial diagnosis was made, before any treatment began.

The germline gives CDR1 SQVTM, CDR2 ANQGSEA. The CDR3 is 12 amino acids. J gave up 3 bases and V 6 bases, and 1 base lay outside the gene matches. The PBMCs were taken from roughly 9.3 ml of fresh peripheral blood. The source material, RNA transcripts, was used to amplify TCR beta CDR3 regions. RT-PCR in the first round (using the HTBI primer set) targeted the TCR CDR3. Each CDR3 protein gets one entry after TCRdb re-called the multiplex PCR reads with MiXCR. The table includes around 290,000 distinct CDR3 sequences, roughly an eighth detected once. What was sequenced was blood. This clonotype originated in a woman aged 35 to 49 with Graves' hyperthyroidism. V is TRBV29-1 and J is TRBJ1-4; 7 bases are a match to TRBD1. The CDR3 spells CSVGQANEKLFF. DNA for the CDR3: TGCAGCGTAGGACAGGCTAATGAAAAACTGTTTTTT.